This record covers a single T cell receptor beta chain. Its antigen is unknown. Base qualities are not recorded, but no much larger clone differs from it by a single base. The germline V and J ends show losses of 0 bases and 4 bases respectively, and no gene match explains 4 bases of the junction. CDR1 DFQATT and CDR2 SNEGSKA are derived from the germline V gene (reference sequence). From cysteine to phenylalanine, the CDR3 is 15 amino acids long. This entry keeps only the CDR3 DNA: 45 bases, framed from base 1. The data stem from a study of CD8 T cells in ankylosing spondylitis listed by TCRdb under 2017. About the study as a whole: To find TCR variants linked to disease, the study profiled T cell receptor beta repertoires in ankylosing spondylitis patients and healthy donors. The full study cohort comprised 20 to 25 ankylosing spondylitis patients and 110 or so healthy donors. Peripheral blood samples were taken, and synovial fluid was additionally collected from ankylosing spondylitis patients.

Instrument used: Illumina HiSeq 2500. Quantitative 5'-RACE with molecular barcodes was the method used to prepare the TCR beta libraries. The authors processed their data as follows. A new computational method based on a probabilistic model of VDJ rearrangement was used to identify disease-linked TCR variants. TCRdb passed the public sequencing reads through fastp at Q25 and MiXCR, retaining productive beta sequences. Rows are combined by CDR3 protein, so each entry shows the most common genes and DNA. TCRdb's processing, not the study's, gives the V and J calls here. The sample includes approximately 550,000 distinct CDR3 sequences, with roughly 13% observed a single time. Jointly, the top ten make up approximately 7% of the sample. Overall results and qualifications from the work: Blood from ankylosing spondylitis patients appeared to be characterized by a TCR beta motif made up of under ten highly homologous amino acid variants. A CD8+ phenotype was shown by the disease-linked clones, which were found at relatively low frequencies in peripheral blood. The disease-linked clones were reported to be significantly enriched in matched synovial fluid samples from ankylosing spondylitis patients. Some of the motif variants had been reported before in the synovial fluid and blood of reactive arthritis patients, a finding that suggests common disease-initiation mechanisms.

The TCR was taken from a male donor with ankylosing spondylitis. Sequenced sample: blood, either unsorted or a sorted T cell fraction (not recorded which). This chain is built from TRBV20-1 and TRBJ2-2, and 8 junctional nucleotides match TRBD1. The CDR3 region has the sequence CSAREDRAGTGELFF. The DNA is TGCAGTGCTAGAGAGGACAGGGCAGGCACCGGGGAGCTGTTTTTT.